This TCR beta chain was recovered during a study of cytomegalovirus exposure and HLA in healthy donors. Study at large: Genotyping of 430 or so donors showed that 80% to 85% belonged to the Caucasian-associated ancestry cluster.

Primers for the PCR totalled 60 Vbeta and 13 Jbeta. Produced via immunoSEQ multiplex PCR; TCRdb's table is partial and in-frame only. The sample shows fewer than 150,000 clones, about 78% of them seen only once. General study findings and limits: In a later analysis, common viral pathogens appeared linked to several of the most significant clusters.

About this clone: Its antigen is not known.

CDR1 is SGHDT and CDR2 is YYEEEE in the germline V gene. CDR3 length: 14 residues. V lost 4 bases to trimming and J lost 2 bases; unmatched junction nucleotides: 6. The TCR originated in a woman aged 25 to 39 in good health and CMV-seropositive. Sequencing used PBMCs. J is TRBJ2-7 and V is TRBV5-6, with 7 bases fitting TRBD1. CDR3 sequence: CASSVGTAAYEQYF. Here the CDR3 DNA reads TGTGCCAGCAGCGTAGGGACAGCCGCCTACGAGCAGTACTTC.